The clone carrying this T cell receptor beta chain was observed a few times. The target antigen is unknown. Read sequence stops 3 residues before the CDR3 end, and the germline J gene provides the missing end. This table comes from immunoSEQ multiplex PCR, and its TCRdb copy is limited to in-frame clones, with some not included. The sample is made up of some 11,000 clones, none counted only once. These data belong to a study of T cell clonality in common variable immunodeficiency. Study-level results: CVID subjects showed higher TCRbeta clonality than healthy controls. Reportedly, TCR beta sequences from common variable immunodeficiency showed fewer deletions and N-nucleotide insertions.

CDR3 length equals 11 residues. Trimming cost V 7 bases and J 6 bases, with 9 bases left between them. The germline V gene encodes CDR1 SNHLY and CDR2 FYNNEI. Most patients and controls had Caucasian heritage. The chain has TRBV2 and TRBJ1-2; D perhaps matches TRBD1 (5 bases). The sequence came from a human donor with common variable immunodeficiency. Sample: peripheral blood mononuclear cells. The CDR3 sequence: CASTGSHGYTF. The CDR3 bases that were read are TGTGCCAGCACAGGGAGCCATGGC.